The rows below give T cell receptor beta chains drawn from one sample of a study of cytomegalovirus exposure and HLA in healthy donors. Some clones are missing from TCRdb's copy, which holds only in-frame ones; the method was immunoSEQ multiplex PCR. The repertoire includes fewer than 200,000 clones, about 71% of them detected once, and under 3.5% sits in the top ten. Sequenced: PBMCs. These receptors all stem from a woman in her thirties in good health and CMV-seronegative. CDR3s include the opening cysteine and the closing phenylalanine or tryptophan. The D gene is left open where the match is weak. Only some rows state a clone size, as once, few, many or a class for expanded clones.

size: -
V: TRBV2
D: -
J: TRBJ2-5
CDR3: CASSEKQLQETQYF
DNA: TGTGCCAGCAGTGAAAAACAGCTTCAAGAGACCCAGTACTTC

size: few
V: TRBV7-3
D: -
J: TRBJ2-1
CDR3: CASSLLRYNEQFF
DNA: TGTGCCAGCAGCTTACTCAGGTACAATGAGCAGTTCTTC

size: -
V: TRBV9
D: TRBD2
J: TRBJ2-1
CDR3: CASSVEGGASGWEQFF
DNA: TGTGCCAGCAGCGTAGAGGGAGGGGCCTCAGGGTGGGAGCAGTTCTTC

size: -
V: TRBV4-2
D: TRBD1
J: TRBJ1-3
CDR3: CASSPGVGQGGNTIYF
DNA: TGTGCCAGCAGCCCAGGGGTAGGACAGGGTGGGAACACCATATATTTT

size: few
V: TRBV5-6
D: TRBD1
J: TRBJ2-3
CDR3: CASSFRRGQGSTDTQYF
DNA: TGTGCCAGCAGCTTCAGGCGCGGACAGGGGAGCACAGATACGCAGTATTTT

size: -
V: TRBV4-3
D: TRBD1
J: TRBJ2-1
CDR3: CASSLLGTGYLYEQFF
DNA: TGCGCCAGCAGCCTACTCGGGACAGGGTATCTATATGAGCAGTTCTTC

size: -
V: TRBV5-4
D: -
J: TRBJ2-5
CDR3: CASSSQNRLQETQYF
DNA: TGTGCCAGCAGCTCCCAGAATAGACTCCAAGAGACCCAGTACTTC

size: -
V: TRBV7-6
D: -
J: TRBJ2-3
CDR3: CASSLGLSDTQYF
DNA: TGTGCCAGCAGCTTAGGGCTGTCAGATACGCAGTATTTT

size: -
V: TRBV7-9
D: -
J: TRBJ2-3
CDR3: CASSLIATSTDTQYF
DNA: TGTGCCAGCAGCTTAATAGCCACCAGCACAGATACGCAGTATTTT

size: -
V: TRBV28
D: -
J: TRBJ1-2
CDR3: CASSRYSSYGYTF
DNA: TGTGCCAGCAGTCGATACAGCAGCTATGGCTACACCTTC

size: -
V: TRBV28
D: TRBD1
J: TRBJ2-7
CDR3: CASNSGTGFYEQYF
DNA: TGTGCCAGCAACTCCGGGACAGGTTTTTACGAGCAGTACTTC

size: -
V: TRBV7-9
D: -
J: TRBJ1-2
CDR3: CASSLSYGYTF
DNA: TGTGCCAGCAGCTTATCTTATGGCTACACCTTC

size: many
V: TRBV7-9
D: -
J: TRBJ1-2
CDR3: CASSGQLNYGYTF
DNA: TGTGCCAGCAGCGGACAGCTGAACTATGGCTACACCTTC

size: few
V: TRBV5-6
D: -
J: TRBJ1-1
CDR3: CASSNNRGTEAFF
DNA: TGTGCCAGCAGCAACAACCGGGGGACTGAAGCTTTCTTT

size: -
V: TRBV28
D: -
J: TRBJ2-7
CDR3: CASRGLTTYEQYF
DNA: TGTGCCAGCAGAGGACTTACCACCTACGAGCAGTACTTC

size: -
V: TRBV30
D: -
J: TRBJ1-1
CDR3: CAWSVRRDTEAFF
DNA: TGTGCCTGGAGTGTAAGGAGGGACACTGAAGCTTTCTTT

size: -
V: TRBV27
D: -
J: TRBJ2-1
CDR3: CASSFSPMRRGMSSYNEQFF
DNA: TGTGCCAGCAGTTTCTCCCCAATGAGGCGGGGAATGAGCTCCTACAATGAGCAGTTCTTC

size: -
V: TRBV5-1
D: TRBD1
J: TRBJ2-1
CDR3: CASSLADRAEQFF
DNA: TGCGCCAGCAGCTTGGCGGACAGGGCCGAGCAGTTCTTC

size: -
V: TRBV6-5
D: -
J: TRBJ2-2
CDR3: CASSYSAPGGTGELFF
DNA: TGTGCCAGCAGTTACTCTGCTCCGGGTGGCACCGGGGAGCTGTTTTTT

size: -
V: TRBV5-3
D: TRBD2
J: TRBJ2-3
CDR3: CARSRLRTSGVPTDTQYF
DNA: TGTGCCAGAAGCCGACTCCGGACTAGCGGGGTACCCACAGATACGCAGTATTTT

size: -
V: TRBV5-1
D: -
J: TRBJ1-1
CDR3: CASSLGIRGTEAFF
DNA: TGCGCCAGCAGCTTAGGAATAAGGGGCACTGAAGCTTTCTTT

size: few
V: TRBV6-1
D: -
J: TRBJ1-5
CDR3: CASSEILGSFTTNQPQHF
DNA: TGTGCCAGCAGTGAAATATTGGGCTCCTTTACCACTAATCAGCCCCAGCATTTT

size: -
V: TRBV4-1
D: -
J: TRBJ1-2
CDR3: CASSQEGLSYGYTF
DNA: TGCGCCAGCAGCCAAGAGGGGCTTAGCTATGGCTACACCTTC

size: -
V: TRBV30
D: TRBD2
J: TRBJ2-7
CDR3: CAWSVLAGAYEQYF
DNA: TGTGCCTGGAGTGTACTGGCGGGGGCCTACGAGCAGTACTTC

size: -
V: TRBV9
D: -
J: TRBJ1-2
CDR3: CASGGTHGYTF
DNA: TGTGCCAGCGGGGGGACCCATGGCTACACCTTC

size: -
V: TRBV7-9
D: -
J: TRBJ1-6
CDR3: CASSGRVPLQNSPLHF
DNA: TGTGCCAGCAGCGGCCGGGTCCCCCTTCAAAATTCACCCCTCCACTTT

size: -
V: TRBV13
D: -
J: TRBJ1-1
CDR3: CASSLGRGATGAFF
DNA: TGTGCCAGCAGCTTAGGCCGAGGGGCCACAGGGGCTTTCTTT

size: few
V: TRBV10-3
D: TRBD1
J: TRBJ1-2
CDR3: CAISGDLQGAVGYTF
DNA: TGTGCCATCAGCGGGGACCTACAGGGGGCGGTTGGCTACACCTTC

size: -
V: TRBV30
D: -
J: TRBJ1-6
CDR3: CAWRGSYNSPLHF
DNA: TGTGCCTGGCGCGGCTCCTATAATTCACCCCTCCACTTT

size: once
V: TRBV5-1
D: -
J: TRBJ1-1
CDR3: CASSTAPVNTEAFF
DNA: TGCGCCAGCAGCACCGCCCCAGTGAACACTGAAGCTTTCTTT

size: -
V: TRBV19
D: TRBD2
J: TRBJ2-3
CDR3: CASSILADRADTQYF
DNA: TGTGCCAGTAGTATCCTAGCGGATCGGGCAGATACGCAGTATTTT

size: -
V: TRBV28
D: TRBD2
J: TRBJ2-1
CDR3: CASSSSSGSSYNEQFF
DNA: TGTGCCAGCAGTTCCTCTAGCGGAAGTTCCTACAATGAGCAGTTCTTC

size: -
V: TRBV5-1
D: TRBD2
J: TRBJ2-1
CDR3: CASSWSGGPSNEQFF
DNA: TGCGCCAGCAGCTGGAGCGGGGGGCCCTCCAATGAGCAGTTCTTC

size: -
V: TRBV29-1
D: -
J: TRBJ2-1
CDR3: CSISSGNNEQFF
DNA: TGCAGCATAAGTAGCGGAAACAATGAGCAGTTCTTC

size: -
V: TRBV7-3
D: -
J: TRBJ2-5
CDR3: CASSLVPGIKKTQYF
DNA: TGTGCCAGCAGCTTAGTACCGGGAATTAAGAAGACCCAGTACTTC

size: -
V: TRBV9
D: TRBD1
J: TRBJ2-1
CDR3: CASSALRDSHNEQFF
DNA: TGTGCCAGCAGCGCCCTTAGGGACAGCCACAATGAGCAGTTCTTC

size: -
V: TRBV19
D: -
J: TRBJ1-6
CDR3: CASSILTGLRSPLHF
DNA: TGTGCCAGTAGTATACTTACAGGGTTACGTTCACCCCTCCACTTT

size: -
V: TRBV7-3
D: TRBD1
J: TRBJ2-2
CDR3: CASSSRAGGRTGELFF
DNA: TGTGCCAGCAGCTCCCGCGCAGGGGGTAGGACCGGGGAGCTGTTTTTT

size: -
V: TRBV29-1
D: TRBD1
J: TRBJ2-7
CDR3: CSVEDHGTGGLYEQYF
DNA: TGCAGCGTTGAAGACCACGGGACAGGGGGCCTATACGAGCAGTACTTC

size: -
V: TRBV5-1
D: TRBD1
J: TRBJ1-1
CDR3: CASSLGTQGARTEAFF
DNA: TGCGCCAGCAGCTTGGGAACGCAGGGGGCGCGGACTGAAGCTTTCTTT

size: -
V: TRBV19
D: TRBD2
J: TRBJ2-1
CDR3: CASRQRGAPYNEQFF
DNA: TGTGCCAGTAGACAGCGGGGGGCCCCCTACAATGAGCAGTTCTTC

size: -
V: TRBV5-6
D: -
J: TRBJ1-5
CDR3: CVSSFKAGNQPQHF
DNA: TGTGTCAGCAGCTTTAAAGCGGGCAATCAGCCCCAGCATTTT

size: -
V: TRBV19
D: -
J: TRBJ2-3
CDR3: CASSIWGSSSTDTQYF
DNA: TGTGCCAGTAGTATTTGGGGCAGCTCTAGCACAGATACGCAGTATTTT

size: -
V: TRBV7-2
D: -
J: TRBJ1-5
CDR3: CASSGGPTVSQHF
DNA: TGTGCCAGCAGCGGCGGTCCCACCGTGTCCCAGCATTTT

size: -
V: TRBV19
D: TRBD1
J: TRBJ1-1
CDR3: CASSRQGATEAFF
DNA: TGTGCCAGTAGCAGACAGGGTGCCACTGAAGCTTTCTTT

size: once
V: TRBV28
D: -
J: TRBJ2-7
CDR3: CASSLAGPYEQYF
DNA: TGTGCCAGCAGTTTAGCGGGGCCCTACGAGCAGTACTTC

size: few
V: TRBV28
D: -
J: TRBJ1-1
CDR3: CASGRVVGNTEAFF
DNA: TGTGCCTCGGGCAGGGTAGTGGGAAACACTGAAGCTTTCTTT

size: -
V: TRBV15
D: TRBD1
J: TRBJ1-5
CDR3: CATSRVRPGQGEPQHF
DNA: TGTGCCACCAGCAGAGTACGACCGGGACAGGGAGAGCCCCAGCATTTT

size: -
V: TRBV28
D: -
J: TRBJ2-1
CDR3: CASSPSPRPLYNEQFF
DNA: TGTGCCAGCAGTCCTTCCCCGAGGCCATTATACAATGAGCAGTTCTTC

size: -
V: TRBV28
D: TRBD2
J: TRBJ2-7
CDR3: CASSSPGGATYEQYF
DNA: TGTGCCAGCAGTTCCCCCGGGGGGGCGACCTACGAGCAGTACTTC

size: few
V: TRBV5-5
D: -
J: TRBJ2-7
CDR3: CASSLAGGGTYEQYF
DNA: TGTGCCAGCAGCTTGGCCGGTGGAGGGACCTACGAGCAGTACTTC

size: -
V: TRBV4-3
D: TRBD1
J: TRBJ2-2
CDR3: CASRRGLDTGELFF
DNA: TGCGCCAGCAGAAGGGGGCTTGACACCGGGGAGCTGTTTTTT

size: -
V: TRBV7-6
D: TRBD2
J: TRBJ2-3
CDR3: CASSLGSGGADTQYF
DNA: TGTGCCAGCAGCTTAGGGTCGGGAGGAGCAGATACGCAGTATTTT

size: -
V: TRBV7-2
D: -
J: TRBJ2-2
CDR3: CASSLEAGNTGELFF
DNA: TGTGCCAGCAGCCTAGAGGCAGGGAACACCGGGGAGCTGTTTTTT

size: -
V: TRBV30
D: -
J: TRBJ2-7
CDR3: CAWNRDTNEQYF
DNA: TGTGCCTGGAACCGGGACACTAACGAGCAGTACTTC

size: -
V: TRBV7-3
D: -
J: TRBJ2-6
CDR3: CASRSRPTSTGANVLTF
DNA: TGTGCCAGCAGGTCTCGACCTACTAGCACTGGGGCCAACGTCCTGACTTTC

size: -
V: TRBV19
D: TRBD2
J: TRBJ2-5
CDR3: CASSIGTSGSVTQYF
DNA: TGTGCCAGTAGTATCGGGACTAGCGGGAGTGTGACCCAGTACTTC